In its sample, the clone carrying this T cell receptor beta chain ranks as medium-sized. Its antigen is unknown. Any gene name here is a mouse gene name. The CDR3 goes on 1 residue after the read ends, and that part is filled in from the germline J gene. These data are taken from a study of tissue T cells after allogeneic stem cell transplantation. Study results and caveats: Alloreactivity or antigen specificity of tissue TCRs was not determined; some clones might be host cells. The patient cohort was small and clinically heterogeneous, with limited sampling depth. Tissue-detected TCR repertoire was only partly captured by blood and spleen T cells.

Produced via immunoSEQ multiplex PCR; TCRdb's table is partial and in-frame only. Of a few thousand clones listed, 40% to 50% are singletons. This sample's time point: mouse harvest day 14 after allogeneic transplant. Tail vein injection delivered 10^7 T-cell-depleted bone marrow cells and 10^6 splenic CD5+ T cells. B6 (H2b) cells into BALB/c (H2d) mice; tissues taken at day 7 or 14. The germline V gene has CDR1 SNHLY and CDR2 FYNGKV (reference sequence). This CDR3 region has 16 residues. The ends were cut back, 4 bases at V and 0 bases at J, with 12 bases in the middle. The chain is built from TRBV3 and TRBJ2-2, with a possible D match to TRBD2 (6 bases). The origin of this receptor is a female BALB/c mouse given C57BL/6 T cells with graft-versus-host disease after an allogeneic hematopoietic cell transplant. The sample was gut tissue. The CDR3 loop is CASSSPGLSNTGQLYF. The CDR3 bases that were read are TGTGCCAGCAGCTCCCCCGGACTGTCAAACACCGGGCAGCTCTAC.